The rows below give T cell receptor beta chains drawn from one sample of a study of blood T cell repertoires in COVID-19. Method: immunoSEQ multiplex PCR; TCRdb's copy keeps in-frame clones and lacks some. Of 200,000 to 250,000 clones detected, roughly 87% appear once; the ten largest clones hold approximately 11%. Sequencing input: PBMCs or T cells enriched from blood (not recorded which). These receptors were taken from a young man who had recovered from COVID-19. Both conserved end residues are part of each CDR3. A D gene is named only where the DNA matches it firmly. Not all rows give a size; the values are once, few, many and, for expanded clones, a class.

>.|.|TRBV28|TRBJ1-1
TGTGCCAGCAGTTCGTTAGGACAAGAAGCTTTCTTT
CASSSLGQEAFF
>.|.|TRBV6-2/TRBV6-3|TRBJ2-1
TGTGCCAGCAGTTACCCAGCAGGGGCCTACAATGAGCAGTTCTTC
CASSYPAGAYNEQFF
>once|TRBD1|TRBV27|TRBJ2-7
TGTGCCAGCAGTTACCGGACAGGGGCGAACTACGAGCAGTACTTC
CASSYRTGANYEQYF
>.|TRBD1|TRBV3-1/TRBV3-2|TRBJ2-7
TGTGCCAGCAGCCAGACAGGGGGCGAGCAGTACTTC
CASSQTGGEQYF
>.|TRBD1|TRBV5-1|TRBJ2-7
TGCGCCAGCAGCGGGCAAGGACAGGGGAGGGACGAGCAGTACTTC
CASSGQGQGRDEQYF
>.|.|TRBV4-1|TRBJ1-5
TGCGCCAGCAAAAAAGGGCAGGAGGGCAATCAGCTCCAGCATTTT
CASKKGQEGNQLQHF
>few|.|TRBV28|TRBJ2-6
TGTGCCACTCCCCACAGGCTGGCCGGGGCCAACGTCCTGACTTTC
CATPHRLAGANVLTF
>.|TRBD2|TRBV27|TRBJ2-7
TGTGCCAGCAGTGGGGGAGGGGCCTCCTACGAGCAGTACTTC
CASSGGGASYEQYF
>.|.|TRBV30|TRBJ2-5
TGTGCCTGGAGTGTGAGTGGGGGGGAGACCCAGTACTTC
CAWSVSGGETQYF
>.|TRBD2|TRBV11-2|TRBJ2-1
TGTGCCAGCAGCGCGAGAAGCGGGAGTCTTTTTAATGAGCAGTTCTTC
CASSARSGSLFNEQFF